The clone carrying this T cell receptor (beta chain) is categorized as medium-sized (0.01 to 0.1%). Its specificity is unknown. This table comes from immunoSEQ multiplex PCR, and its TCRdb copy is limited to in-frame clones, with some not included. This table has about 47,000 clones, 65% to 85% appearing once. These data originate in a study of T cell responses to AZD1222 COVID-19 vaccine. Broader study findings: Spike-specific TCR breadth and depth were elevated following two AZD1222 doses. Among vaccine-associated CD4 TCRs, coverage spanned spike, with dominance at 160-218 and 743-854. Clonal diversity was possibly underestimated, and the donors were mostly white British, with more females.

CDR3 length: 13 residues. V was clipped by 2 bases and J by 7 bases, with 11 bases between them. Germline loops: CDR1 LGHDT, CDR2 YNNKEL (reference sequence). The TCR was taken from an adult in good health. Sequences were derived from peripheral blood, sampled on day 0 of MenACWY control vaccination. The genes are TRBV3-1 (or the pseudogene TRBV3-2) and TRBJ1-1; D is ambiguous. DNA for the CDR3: TGTGCCAGCAGCCAACTATACGGCAGTGAAGCTTTCTTT. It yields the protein CASSQLYGSEAFF.